One sample yielded the 24 T cell receptor beta chains listed below, sequenced in a study of blood T cell repertoires in COVID-19. TCRdb keeps only in-frame clones here, not all; method: immunoSEQ multiplex PCR. The repertoire holds hundreds of thousands of clones, with about 90% as singletons. Sequencing used peripheral blood. These receptors were taken from a woman in her 70s with COVID-19, enrolled during active disease.

The chain couples TRBV12-1 to TRBJ1-5; the table assigns TRBD1, which was not confirmed against the DNA. TRBV12-1 is deemed a pseudogene. The length of the CDR3 is 13 residues. CDR3 sequence reads: CASSADRNQPQHF. For the CDR3, the DNA is TGTGCCAGCAGCGCGGACAGGAATCAGCCCCAGCATTTT.

V gene TRBV28 combines with J gene TRBJ1-5; tentatively, D is TRBD1 (5 bases). CDR3 size: 15 residues. V gave up 3 bases and J gave up 6 bases, with 15 bases separating them. Germline loops: CDR1 MDHEN, CDR2 SYDVKM. The CDR3 region is CASSFTSGLSQPQHF. CDR3 DNA: TGTGCCAGCAGTTTTACCTCAGGGCTGAGTCAGCCCCAGCATTTT. Looking up the rest from reference TRBV28 and TRBJ1-5 gives the full variable domain: DVKVTQSSRYLVKRTGEKVFLECVQDMDHENMFWYRQDPGLGLRLIYFSYDVKMKEKGDIPEGYSVSREKKERFSLILESASTNQTSMYLCASSFTSGLSQPQHFGDGTRLSIL.

This sequence joins TRBV7-2 and TRBJ2-3; TRBD2 is a possible D gene (6 bases). Germline values: CDR1 SGHTA, CDR2 FQGNSA. The CDR3 is 15 amino acids. The V end lost 1 base, the J end lost 2 bases, and 10 bases lay between the germline ends. The CDR3: CASSLGAGLTDTQYF. The CDR3 bases are TGTGCCAGCAGCTTAGGGGCGGGGCTCACAGATACGCAGTATTTT.

The chain employs TRBV7-2 and TRBJ1-3; D unclear. V dropped 5 bases and J dropped 0 bases, with 11 bases sitting between them. In germline, CDR1 is SGHTA, CDR2 FQGNSA. The length of the CDR3 is 15 residues. CDR3 protein: CASSRGLFSGNTIYF. CDR3 sequence (DNA): TGTGCCAGCAGCCGCGGACTGTTCTCTGGAAACACCATATATTTT.

The chain recombines TRBV18 with TRBJ2-1, with D possibly being TRBD2 (5 bases). CDR3 length: 15 amino acids. Germline V gene lookup returns CDR1 KGHSH and CDR2 LQKENI. Trimming pared 0 bases from V and 8 bases from J, leaving 14 bases between. Written as DNA, the CDR3 is TGTGCCAGCTCACCACCACGGACTCCTGGGCATGAGCAGTTCTTC. Translation gives CASSPPRTPGHEQFF.

The chain is built from TRBV7-2 and TRBJ1-3; D gene unclear. V lost 2 bases and J lost 0, with 11 bases in between. Germline V gene lookup returns CDR1 SGHTA and CDR2 FQGNSA. The CDR3 runs 16 residues. The CDR3 loop is CASSLLVSYSGNTIYF. CDR3 coding DNA: TGTGCCAGCAGCTTACTCGTCAGTTACTCTGGAAACACCATATATTTT. Complete variable domain (other parts from reference TRBV7-2 and TRBJ1-3): GAGVSQSPSNKVTEKGKDVELRCDPISGHTALYWYRQSLGQGLEFLIYFQGNSAPDKSGLPSDRFSAERTGGSVSTLTIQRTQQEDSAVYLCASSLLVSYSGNTIYFGEGSWLTVV.

This chain joins TRBV19 and TRBJ1-2; 10 bases are a match to TRBD1. Germline CDR1 and CDR2: LNHDA and SQIVND (reference sequence). J was trimmed by 5 bases and V by 6 bases; bases with no gene match: 9. The CDR3 contains 15 residues. As DNA, the CDR3 is TGTGCCAGTAGATCTTCGGGACAGGGGCTATATGGCTACACCTTC. This gives the protein CASRSSGQGLYGYTF.

V and J are TRBV28 and TRBJ1-1; a weak D match, TRBD1 (5 bases). Trimming took off 6 bases at V and 10 bases at J, with 15 bases between the two ends. CDR3 length: 12 residues. CDR1 and CDR2 (germline): MDHEN, SYDVKM. This CDR3 is CASSPGGVGAFF. In nucleotides, the CDR3 is TGTGCCAGCAGCCCGGGGGGAGTCGGAGCTTTCTTT.

CDR3 sequence (DNA): TGTGCCAGCAGTCGCAGGCCGGGGGAGCAAGAGACCCAGTACTTC. Translation gives CASSRRPGEQETQYF. The J gene is TRBJ2-5, the V gene TRBV6-4; TRBD2 is a possible D gene (6 bases). The CDR3 spans 15 residues. CDR1 MRHNA and CDR2 SNTAGT come from the germline V gene. V was cut by 5 bases and J by 2 bases, with 15 bases left in between.

This chain connects TRBV30 to TRBJ1-2; 7 nucleotides line up with TRBD1. The ends lost 2 bases at V and 5 bases at J; junction bases unmatched: 8. Germline V gives CDR1 GTSNPN, CDR2 SVGIG (reference sequence). The CDR3 consists of 14 residues. The CDR3 sequence is CAWSSRTGPYGYTF. CDR3 nucleotide sequence: TGTGCCTGGAGTTCCAGGACAGGACCTTATGGCTACACCTTC.

The V gene is TRBV5-1, the J gene TRBJ2-7; 10 bases map to TRBD1. Trimming removed 4 bases from V and 3 bases from J; junction bases left unmatched: 10. The CDR3 sequence is 16 residues long. CDR1 is SGHRS, CDR2 YFSETQ, per germline. CDR3 amino acids: CASSPAPDRGVYEQYF. The CDR3 nucleotides are TGCGCCAGCAGCCCCGCACCGGACAGGGGGGTCTACGAGCAGTACTTC. Looking up the rest from reference TRBV5-1 and TRBJ2-7 gives the full variable domain: KAGVTQTPRYLIKTRGQQVTLSCSPISGHRSVSWYQQTPGQGLQFLFEYFSETQRNKGNFPGRFSGRQFSNSRSEMNVSTLELGDSALYLCASSPAPDRGVYEQYFGPGTRLTVT.

The V call is TRBV11-2, the J call TRBJ1-6; 8 bases agree with TRBD1. Unmatched junction bases numbered 11, after V lost 5 bases and J lost 8 bases. The germline V gene has CDR1 SGHAT and CDR2 FQNNGV. CDR3 length: 16 amino acids. As DNA, the CDR3 is TGTGCCAGCAGCCGCTTGGGACAGGACCTTGATTCACCCCTCCACTTT. As protein: CASSRLGQDLDSPLHF.

The V gene is TRBV24-1, the J gene TRBJ1-2; 9 bases align to TRBD1. Germline CDR1 and CDR2: KGHDR and SFDVKD. The CDR3 consists of 12 residues. The V segment lost 3 bases and the J segment 13 bases; nucleotides outside the gene matches: 5. CDR3 in amino acids: CATSDPGTGSTF. Written as DNA, the CDR3 is TGTGCCACCAGTGATCCCGGGACAGGGTCCACCTTC.

About this clone itself: One end of the junction is discordant with germline, which a read error may explain. The chain employs TRBV11-2 and TRBJ1-2, with 9 bases identical to TRBD1. The CDR3 extends over 13 amino acids. CDR1 is SGHAT and CDR2 is FQNNGV in the germline V gene. CDR3 sequence: CASSTRQGDLNLF. In DNA form, the CDR3 reads TGTGCCAGCAGCACCCGACAGGGGGACTTGAATCTCTTC.

The chain carries TRBV6-6 and TRBJ1-5; the match to TRBD1 covers 7 bases. CDR1 and CDR2 (germline): MNHNY, SVGAGI (reference sequence). This CDR3 has 16 residues. After removal of 2 bases from V and 5 bases from J, the junction contained 9 bases not matched to a gene. The CDR3 protein is CASSYGSGRGHQPQHF. CDR3 nucleotides: TGTGCCAGCAGTTACGGGAGCGGTAGGGGGCATCAGCCCCAGCATTTT.

V gene TRBV18 combines with J gene TRBJ1-6, with D maybe TRBD1 (6 bases). This CDR3 has 15 residues. Germline values: CDR1 KGHSH, CDR2 LQKENI. V was trimmed by 4 bases and J by 10 bases, leaving 17 bases between them. CDR3 sequence reads: CASSLNRVGESPLHF. The CDR3 DNA follows: TGTGCCAGCTCACTTAACAGGGTGGGGGAGTCACCCCTCCACTTT.

A few counts support this clone. The chain couples TRBV7-9 to TRBJ2-7; 9 positions agree with TRBD1. This CDR3 is 16 amino acids long. Per the germline V gene, CDR1 is SEHNR and CDR2 is FQNEAQ (reference sequence). J gave up 3 bases and V 0 bases, and 6 bases lay outside the gene matches. Here the CDR3 reads CASSLARDRVSYEQYF. The DNA for the CDR3 is TGTGCCAGCAGCTTAGCCAGGGACAGGGTGAGCTACGAGCAGTACTTC.

J is TRBJ2-2 and V is TRBV30; D is undetermined. The CDR3 has 13 amino acids. The V gene lost 4 bases and the J gene lost 8 bases, with 14 bases spanning the gap. Germline V gene data show CDR1 as GTSNPN and CDR2 as SVGIG (reference sequence). The CDR3 DNA is TGTGCCTGGACGCAACATACATCAGGGGAGCTGTTTTTT. Translating it yields CAWTQHTSGELFF.

The V gene is TRBV18, the J gene TRBJ2-3; D may be TRBD1 (6 bases). Between the trimmed V and J ends, which lost 3 bases and 0 bases, there was a span of 13 bases. The germline V gene encodes CDR1 KGHSH and CDR2 LQKENI. This CDR3 is 16 amino acids long. For the CDR3, the DNA is TGTGCCAGCTCACCCGACAGGCCTCATAGCACAGATACGCAGTATTTT. Translation: CASSPDRPHSTDTQYF.

The chain uses TRBV7-2 and TRBJ2-1; 8 nucleotides agree with TRBD2. The germline CDR1 and CDR2 sequences are SGHTA and FQGNSA. The CDR3 totals 15 residues. The V gene end was trimmed by 4 bases and the J gene end by 7 bases; junction bases not matched to a gene: 9. The CDR3 coding sequence is TGTGCCAGCAGCTCCTTCGGGGGGGCCGTTAATGAGCAGTTCTTC. The encoded protein is CASSSFGGAVNEQFF.

CDR3 in amino acids: CASDSPEVWPSGYTF. The CDR3 DNA reads as TGTGCCAGCGACTCCCCTGAGGTGTGGCCTAGTGGCTACACCTTC. J is TRBJ1-2 and V is TRBV7-2; D gene unclear. Germline values: CDR1 SGHTA, CDR2 FQGNSA. The ends were cut back, 8 bases at V and 7 bases at J, with 23 bases in the middle. The CDR3 is 15 residues long.

The chain uses TRBV5-4 and TRBJ2-5; 8 bases match TRBD2. The CDR3 covers 17 residues. Germline V gene sequence: CDR1 SGHNT, CDR2 YYREEE (reference sequence). After removal of 2 bases from V and 2 bases from J, the junction contained 11 bases not matched to a gene. The CDR3 spells CASSFLSRGEDQETQYF. The CDR3 nucleotides read TGTGCCAGCAGCTTTTTGTCGCGGGGGGAAGATCAAGAGACCCAGTACTTC.

The chain is built from TRBV24-1 and TRBJ1-1; D ambiguous. This CDR3 contains 12 residues. V was cut by 3 bases and J by 3 bases, with 4 bases left in between. The germline V gene encodes CDR1 KGHDR and CDR2 SFDVKD. The CDR3 DNA reads as TGTGCCACCAGTGATATCGACACTGAAGCTTTCTTT. This gives the protein CATSDIDTEAFF.

The V and J genes are TRBV27 and TRBJ1-1; D is possibly TRBD1 (5 bases). Germline V gives CDR1 MNHEY, CDR2 SMNVEV (reference sequence). V was clipped by 7 bases and J by 1 base, with 16 bases between them. The CDR3 covers 15 residues. The CDR3 loop is CASILGGGRNTEAFF. CDR3 nucleotide sequence: TGTGCCAGCATCTTGGGGGGGGGTAGGAACACTGAAGCTTTCTTT.